This T cell receptor beta chain was obtained from a study of cytomegalovirus exposure and HLA in healthy donors. Study outcomes and limitations: TCR beta sequences numbering 15,000 to 20,000 were associated with HLA alleles at 0.05 false discovery rate in a later analysis. The authors judged a highly shared variant cluster likely a sequencing artifact. TCR association rates varied by HLA locus in a later analysis, with DRB1 highest and HLA-C lowest.

On this clone itself: Its antigen is undetermined.

Vbeta (60) and Jbeta (13) primers were used in the PCR. Assay: immunoSEQ multiplex PCR; the TCRdb copy retains only in-frame clones and omits some. Of approximately 200,000 clones in the sample, about four fifths were seen once. This CDR3 has 14 amino acids. Looked up from germline, CDR1 is SGHRS and CDR2 is YFSETQ. J gave up 6 bases and V 3 bases, and 3 bases lay outside the gene matches. The chain combines TRBV5-1 with TRBJ2-2; 9 bases are shared with TRBD1. This receptor was taken from a woman in her 30s in good health and CMV-seropositive. The sequenced material came from PBMCs. CDR3 coding DNA: TGCGCCAGCAGCTGGACAGGGGTGCCCGGGGAGCTGTTTTTT. Translated: CASSWTGVPGELFF.